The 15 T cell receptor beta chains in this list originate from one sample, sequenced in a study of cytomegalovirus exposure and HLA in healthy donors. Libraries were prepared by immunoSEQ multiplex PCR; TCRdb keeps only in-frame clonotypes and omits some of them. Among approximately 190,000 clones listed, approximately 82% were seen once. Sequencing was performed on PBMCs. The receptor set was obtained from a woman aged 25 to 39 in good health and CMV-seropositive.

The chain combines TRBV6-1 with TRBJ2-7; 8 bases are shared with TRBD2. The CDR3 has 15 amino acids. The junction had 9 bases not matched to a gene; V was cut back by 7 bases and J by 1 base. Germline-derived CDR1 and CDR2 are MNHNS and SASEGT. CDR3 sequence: CASTTMTSVSYEQYF. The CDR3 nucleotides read TGTGCCAGCACCACCATGACTAGCGTTTCCTACGAGCAGTACTTC.

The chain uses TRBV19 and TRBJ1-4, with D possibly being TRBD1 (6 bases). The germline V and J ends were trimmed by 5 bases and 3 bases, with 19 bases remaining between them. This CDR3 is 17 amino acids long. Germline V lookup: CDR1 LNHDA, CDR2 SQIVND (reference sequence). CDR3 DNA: TGTGCCAGTAGTGCCCCAGGGGCCGCGTCCTCTAATGAAAAACTGTTTTTT. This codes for CASSAPGAASSNEKLFF.

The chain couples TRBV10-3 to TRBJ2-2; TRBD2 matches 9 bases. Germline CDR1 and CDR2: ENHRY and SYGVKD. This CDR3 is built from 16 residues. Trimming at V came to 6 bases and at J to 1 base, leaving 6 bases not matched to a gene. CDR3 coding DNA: TGTGCCATCAGGCTGGCGGGAGGGCTGAACACCGGGGAGCTGTTTTTT. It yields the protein CAIRLAGGLNTGELFF.

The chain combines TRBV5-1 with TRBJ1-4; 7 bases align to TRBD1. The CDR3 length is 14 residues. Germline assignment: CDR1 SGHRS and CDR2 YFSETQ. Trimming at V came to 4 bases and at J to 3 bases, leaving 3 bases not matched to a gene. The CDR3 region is CASSTGQPNEKLFF. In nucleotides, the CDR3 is TGCGCCAGCAGCACGGGACAGCCTAATGAAAAACTGTTTTTT.

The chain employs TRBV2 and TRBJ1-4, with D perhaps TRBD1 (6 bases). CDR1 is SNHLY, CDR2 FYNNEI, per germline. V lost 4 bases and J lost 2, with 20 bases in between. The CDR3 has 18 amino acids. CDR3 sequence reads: CASSATGPRTATNEKLFF. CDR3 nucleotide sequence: TGTGCCAGCAGTGCTACGGGCCCGCGGACAGCGACTAATGAAAAACTGTTTTTT.

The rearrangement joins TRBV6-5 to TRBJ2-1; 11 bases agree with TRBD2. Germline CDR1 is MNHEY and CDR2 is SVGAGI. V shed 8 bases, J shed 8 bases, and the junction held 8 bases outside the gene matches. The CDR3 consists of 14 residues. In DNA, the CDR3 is TGTGCCAGCTCACGTAGCGGGAGGGCCTATGAGCAGTTCTTC. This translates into CASSRSGRAYEQFF.

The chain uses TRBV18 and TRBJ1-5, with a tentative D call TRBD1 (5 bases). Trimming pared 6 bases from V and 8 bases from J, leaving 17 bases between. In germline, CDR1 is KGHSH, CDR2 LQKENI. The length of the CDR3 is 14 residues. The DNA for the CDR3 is TGTGCCAGCTCGCCCGGGGGGGGAAACGAGCCCCAGCATTTT. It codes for CASSPGGGNEPQHF.

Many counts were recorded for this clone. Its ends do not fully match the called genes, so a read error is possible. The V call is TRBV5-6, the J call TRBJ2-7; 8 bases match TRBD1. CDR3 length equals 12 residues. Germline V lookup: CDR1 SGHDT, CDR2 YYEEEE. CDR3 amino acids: CASSATQGASDF. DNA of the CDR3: TGTGCCAGCAGCGCAACGCAGGGGGCGTCGGACTTC.

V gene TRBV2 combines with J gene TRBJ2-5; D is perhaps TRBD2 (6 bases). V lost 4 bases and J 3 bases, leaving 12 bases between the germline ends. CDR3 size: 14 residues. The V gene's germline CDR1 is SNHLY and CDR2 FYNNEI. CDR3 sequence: CASSGVTGEETQYF. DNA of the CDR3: TGTGCCAGCAGTGGGGTGACGGGAGAAGAGACCCAGTACTTC.

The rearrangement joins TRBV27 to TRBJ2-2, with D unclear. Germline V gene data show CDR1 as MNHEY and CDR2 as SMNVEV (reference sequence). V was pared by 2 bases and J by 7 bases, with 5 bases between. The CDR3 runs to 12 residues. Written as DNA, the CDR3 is TGTGCCAGCAGTTTAACGGTCGGGGAGCTGTTTTTT. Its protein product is CASSLTVGELFF.

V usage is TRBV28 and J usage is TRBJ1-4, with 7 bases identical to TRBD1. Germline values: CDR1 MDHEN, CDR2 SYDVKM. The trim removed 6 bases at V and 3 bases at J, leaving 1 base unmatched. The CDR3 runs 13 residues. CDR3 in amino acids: CASRTGANEKLFF. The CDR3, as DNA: TGTGCCAGCAGAACAGGGGCTAATGAAAAACTGTTTTTT.

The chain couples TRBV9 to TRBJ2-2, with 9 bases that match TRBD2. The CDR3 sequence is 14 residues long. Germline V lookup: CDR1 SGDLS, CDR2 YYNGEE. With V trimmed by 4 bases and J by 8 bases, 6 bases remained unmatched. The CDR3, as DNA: TGTGCCAGCAGCTCAAGCGGGAGGTGGGGGGAGCTGTTTTTT. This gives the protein CASSSSGRWGELFF.

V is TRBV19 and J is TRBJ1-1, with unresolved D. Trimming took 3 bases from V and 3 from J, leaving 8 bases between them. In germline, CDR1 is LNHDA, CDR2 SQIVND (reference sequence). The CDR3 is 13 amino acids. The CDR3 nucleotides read TGTGCCAGTAGTATCTATGAGGACACTGAAGCTTTCTTT. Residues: CASSIYEDTEAFF.

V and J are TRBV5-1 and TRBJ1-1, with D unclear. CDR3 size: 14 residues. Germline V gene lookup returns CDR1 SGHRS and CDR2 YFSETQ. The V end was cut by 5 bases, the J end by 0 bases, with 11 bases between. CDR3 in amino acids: CASSQEPMNTEAFF. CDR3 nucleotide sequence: TGCGCCAGCAGTCAGGAACCCATGAACACTGAAGCTTTCTTT.

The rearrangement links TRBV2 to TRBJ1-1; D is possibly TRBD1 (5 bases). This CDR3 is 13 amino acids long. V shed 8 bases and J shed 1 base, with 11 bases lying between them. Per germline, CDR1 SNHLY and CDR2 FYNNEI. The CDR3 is CASSLGANTEAFF. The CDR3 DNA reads TGTGCCAGCTCATTAGGGGCGAACACTGAAGCTTTCTTT.